These 10 T cell receptor beta chains came from one sample sequenced in a study of T cell responses to AZD1222 COVID-19 vaccine. Assay: immunoSEQ multiplex PCR; the TCRdb copy retains only in-frame clones and omits some. This table has under 300,000 clones, about 92% appearing once. The source material was peripheral blood, sampled on day 0 of AZD1222 vaccination. The receptors shown here come from an adult in good health.

In the case of this clone: This sample includes further DNA sequences coding for the same CDR3. The V and J genes are TRBV27 and TRBJ1-5; no clear D. CDR1 is MNHEY and CDR2 is SMNVEV in the germline V gene (reference sequence). The germline V and J ends were trimmed by 5 bases and 4 bases, with 9 bases remaining between them. CDR3 length: 13 residues. The CDR3 spells CASSRRGNQPQHF. CDR3 DNA sequence: TGTGCCAGCAGTCGACGAGGGAATCAGCCCCAGCATTTT.

The V gene is TRBV6-2 or TRBV6-3, the J gene TRBJ1-4; the match to TRBD1 covers 12 bases. CDR3 length equals 19 residues. Per the germline V gene, CDR1 is MNHEY and CDR2 is SVGEGT. The V segment lost 6 bases and the J segment 0 bases; nucleotides outside the gene matches: 11. The CDR3 here is CASSPGTGGEIATNEKLFF. The CDR3 nucleotides read TGTGCCAGCAGCCCCGGGACAGGGGGCGAAATCGCAACTAATGAAAAACTGTTTTTT.

Here the CDR3 reads CAGGKGKTYNEQFF. The CDR3 DNA is TGTGCCGGTGGAAAGGGGAAGACCTACAATGAGCAGTTCTTC. The rearrangement uses TRBV2 and TRBJ2-1; D is perhaps TRBD1 (5 bases). The CDR3 has 14 amino acids. V was shortened by 11 bases and J by 2 bases, with 16 bases between the two germline ends. Germline CDR1 reads SNHLY; CDR2 reads FYNNEI.

V usage is TRBV6-5 and J usage is TRBJ1-2; D is undetermined. Germline V gene lookup returns CDR1 MNHEY and CDR2 SVGAGI. The CDR3 totals 14 residues. Deletions cut 4 bases from V and 0 bases from J, with 9 bases between. As DNA, the CDR3 is TGTGCCAGCAGTTCCGGCATCACTAACTATGGCTACACCTTC. Its translation: CASSSGITNYGYTF.

The chain employs TRBV15 and TRBJ2-1, with 7 bases that match TRBD2. The junction had 10 bases not matched to a gene; V was cut back by 0 bases and J by 8 bases. The CDR3 covers 16 residues. Germline V gives CDR1 LNHNV, CDR2 YYDKDF (reference sequence). CDR3 sequence reads: CATSRDLVGRIDEQFF. In nucleotides, the CDR3 is TGTGCCACCAGCAGAGATCTTGTCGGGAGGATCGATGAGCAGTTCTTC.

J is TRBJ1-3 and V is TRBV28, with 7 positions matching TRBD1. J was trimmed by 0 bases and V by 7 bases; bases with no gene match: 6. The germline CDR1 and CDR2 sequences are MDHEN and SYDVKM. There are 15 residues in the CDR3. In DNA, the CDR3 is TGTGCCAGCACCAGGGGGGACCTCTCTGGAAACACCATATATTTT. This codes for CASTRGDLSGNTIYF.

The chain combines TRBV6-2 or TRBV6-3 with TRBJ2-1; TRBD2 agrees at 10 bases. CDR1 and CDR2 (germline): MNHEY, SVGEGT. The CDR3 runs to 15 residues. The V and J ends lost 4 bases and 3 bases, in that order; junction bases with no gene match: 3. CDR3 loop: CASSFGLADYNEQFF. The CDR3, as DNA: TGTGCCAGCAGTTTCGGACTAGCGGACTACAATGAGCAGTTCTTC.

The chain couples TRBV10-2 to TRBJ2-2; D possibly corresponds to TRBD1 (5 bases). Germline V lookup: CDR1 WSHSY, CDR2 SAAADI. The CDR3 runs 12 residues. Trimming shortened V by 5 bases and J by 8 bases, and 9 bases separated the two germline ends. The CDR3 nucleotides are TGCGCCAGCAGTACAGGCTCGGGGGAGCTGTTTTTT. This gives the protein CASSTGSGELFF.

The chain employs TRBV2 and TRBJ1-2; 9 nucleotides align to TRBD1. This CDR3 region has 13 residues. CDR1 and CDR2 (germline): SNHLY, FYNNEI. Trimming cost V 4 bases and J 7 bases; bases outside gene matches: 4. The DNA of the CDR3 is TGTGCCAGCAGTGGGACAGGGGAGAGTGGCTACACCTTC. It is translated as CASSGTGESGYTF.

This chain connects TRBV28 to TRBJ2-7, with 12 bases identical to TRBD2. V lost 6 bases and J lost 3; bases outside the gene matches: 3. The CDR3 is 14 amino acids. CDR1 MDHEN and CDR2 SYDVKM come from the germline V gene. CDR3 region: CASRGLAGIYEQYF. The CDR3 DNA sequence: TGTGCCAGCAGAGGACTAGCGGGAATCTACGAGCAGTACTTC.